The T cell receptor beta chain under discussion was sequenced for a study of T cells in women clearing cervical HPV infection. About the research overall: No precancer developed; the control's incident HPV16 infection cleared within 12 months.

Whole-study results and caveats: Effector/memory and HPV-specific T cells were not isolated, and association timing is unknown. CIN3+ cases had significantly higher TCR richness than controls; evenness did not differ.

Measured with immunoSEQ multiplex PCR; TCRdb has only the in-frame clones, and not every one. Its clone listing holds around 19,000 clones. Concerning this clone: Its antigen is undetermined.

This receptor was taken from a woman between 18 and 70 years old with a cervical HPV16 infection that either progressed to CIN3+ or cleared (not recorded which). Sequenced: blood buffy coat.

The sequenced CDR3 bases are TGCAGTGCTAGGCAGACAGCCTATCCTATGGGC. Translating gives CSARQTAYPMG. The full CDR3 protein reads CSARQTAYPMGYTF. The rearrangement links TRBV20-1 to TRBJ1-2, with D possibly matching TRBD1 (5 bases). Coverage ceases 3 residues before the CDR3 finishes, and the germline J gene fills in the end. In germline, CDR1 is DFQATT, CDR2 SNEGSKA (reference sequence). There are 14 residues in the CDR3.